These 28 T cell receptor beta chains originate from one sample sequenced in a study of blood T cell repertoires in COVID-19. Method: immunoSEQ multiplex PCR; TCRdb's copy keeps in-frame clones and lacks some. There are 140,000 to 150,000 clones in the sample; about 86% occur only once, and roughly 8% lies in the top ten. The sequenced sample consisted of peripheral blood. The receptor source for this set is a human donor in a cohort sampled during active COVID-19.

This sequence joins TRBV6-1 and TRBJ2-7, with a tentative D call TRBD1 (5 bases). Per the germline V gene, CDR1 is MNHNS and CDR2 is SASEGT. The CDR3 covers 15 residues. With 3 bases removed from V and 2 bases from J, the gap between germline ends came to 14 bases. Here the CDR3 reads CASSDTGIMTYEQYF. DNA of the CDR3: TGTGCCAGCAGTGACACAGGTATTATGACCTACGAGCAGTACTTC.

V usage is TRBV24-1 and J usage is TRBJ2-3; tentatively, D is TRBD2 (6 bases). The V gene lost 3 bases and the J gene lost 2 bases, with 11 bases spanning the gap. The CDR3 loop spans 15 amino acids. Germline CDR1 and CDR2: KGHDR and SFDVKD. DNA of the CDR3: TGTGCCACCAGTGATAGGGGAGGCTTCACAGATACGCAGTATTTT. It translates to CATSDRGGFTDTQYF.

The chain is built from TRBV7-8 and TRBJ2-7; no clear D gene. The CDR3 totals 13 residues. Germline V CDR1 and CDR2: SGHVS, FQNEAQ. Trimming removed 0 bases at V and 4 bases at J, with 7 bases between. CDR3 sequence (DNA): TGTGCCAGCAGCTTAGCCCCTCTTTACGAGCAGTACTTC. Amino acid sequence: CASSLAPLYEQYF.

The genes are TRBV6-6 and TRBJ2-7, with D uncertain. Per germline, CDR1 MNHNY and CDR2 SVGAGI (reference sequence). CDR3 length equals 12 residues. V was trimmed by 8 bases and J by 1 base, leaving 9 bases between them. The CDR3 DNA reads TGTGCCAGCGCGAACCCATCCTACGAGCAGTACTTC. This codes for CASANPSYEQYF.

The V gene is TRBV13, the J gene TRBJ2-2; 12 bases fit TRBD1. This CDR3 is 16 amino acids long. CDR1 and CDR2 (germline): PRHDT, FYEKMQ (reference sequence). With V trimmed by 3 bases and J by 6 bases, 5 bases remained unmatched. CDR3 nucleotide sequence: TGTGCCAGCAGCTTCGGGACAGGGGGCGCGGCCGGGGAGCTGTTTTTT. This codes for CASSFGTGGAAGELFF.

This clone was recorded once. The V and J genes are TRBV4-1 and TRBJ1-1; 8 nucleotides line up with TRBD1. The CDR3 runs to 15 residues. CDR1 is MGHRA and CDR2 is YSYEKL in the germline V gene. J gave up 1 base and V 8 bases, and 9 bases lay outside the gene matches. The CDR3 DNA sequence: TGCGCCAGCCATTTTTCGGACAGGGCGAACACTGAAGCTTTCTTT. Amino acid sequence: CASHFSDRANTEAFF.

This clone was counted once. The gene calls are TRBV25-1 and TRBJ1-2, with unresolved D. The CDR3 extends over 12 amino acids. Germline assignment: CDR1 MGHDK and CDR2 SYGVNS. V lost 4 bases and J lost 4, with 7 bases in between. The CDR3 nucleotides read TGTGCCAGCAGTGGTCACGGCTATGGCTACACCTTC. Translating it yields CASSGHGYGYTF.

V and J are TRBV29-1 and TRBJ1-1; D is ambiguous. The CDR3 extends over 11 amino acids. Germline V lookup: CDR1 SQVTM, CDR2 ANQGSEA. V shed 6 bases and J shed 4 bases, with 9 bases lying between them. The DNA of the CDR3 is TGCAGCGTCGGGGAGAGCACTGAAGCTTTCTTT. Translating it yields CSVGESTEAFF.

This chain connects TRBV6-1 to TRBJ2-7; D is unclear. This CDR3 contains 12 residues. Germline-derived CDR1 and CDR2 are MNHNS and SASEGT. The ends were cut back, 3 bases at V and 7 bases at J, with 10 bases in the middle. The CDR3 sequence: CASSDRGREQYF. CDR3 coding DNA: TGTGCCAGCAGTGACCGAGGTAGGGAGCAGTACTTC.

In this sample, this clone turned up once. The chain is built from TRBV9 and TRBJ2-7; TRBD1 matches at 9 bases. The V gene's germline CDR1 is SGDLS and CDR2 YYNGEE. V gave up 3 bases and J gave up 3 bases; unmatched junction bases: 4. The CDR3 has 14 amino acids. CDR3 loop: CASSAGQGNYEQYF. The CDR3 coding sequence is TGTGCCAGCAGCGCGGGACAGGGTAACTACGAGCAGTACTTC.

This clone was counted a single time. V and J are TRBV9 and TRBJ2-7; TRBD2 might be the D (5 bases). The CDR3 runs to 14 residues. Trimming removed 0 bases at V and 3 bases at J, with 10 bases between. CDR1 is SGDLS, CDR2 YYNGEE, per germline. The CDR3 here is CASSVEGSGYEQYF. DNA for the CDR3: TGTGCCAGCAGCGTAGAGGGAAGCGGCTACGAGCAGTACTTC.

This rearrangement joins TRBV11-3 to TRBJ2-3, with TRBD2 matching over 9 bases. V shed 1 base and J 0 bases; nucleotides not matched to a gene: 11. The CDR3 totals 19 residues. Germline V gene sequence: CDR1 SGHNT, CDR2 YENEEA. The CDR3 DNA sequence: TGTGCCAGCAGCTTAGGAAAGGGGAGCGGGAGGACTAGCACAGATACGCAGTATTTT. Protein sequence: CASSLGKGSGRTSTDTQYF. Based on the CDR3 plus reference TRBV11-3 and TRBJ2-3, the full variable domain is EAGVVQSPRYKIIEKKQPVAFWCNPISGHNTLYWYLQNLGQGPELLIRYENEEAVDDSQLPKDRFSAERLKGVDSTLKIQPAELGDSAVYLCASSLGKGSGRTSTDTQYFGPGTRLTVL.

J is TRBJ2-2 and V is TRBV24-1; 7 bases match TRBD2. The J segment lost 5 bases and the V segment lost 1 base, leaving 9 bases of the junction unmatched. CDR3 size: 17 residues. The V gene's germline CDR1 is KGHDR and CDR2 SFDVKD. CDR3 in DNA: TGTGCCACCAGTGATTTCGGCGGGAGAAGTAATACCGGGGAGCTGTTTTTT. Protein: CATSDFGGRSNTGELFF.

This chain connects TRBV19 to TRBJ1-4; no definite D call. V lost 10 bases and J lost 2, with 11 bases in between. From germline, CDR1 is LNHDA and CDR2 SQIVND (reference sequence). The CDR3 runs to 13 residues. The CDR3 DNA follows: TGTGCCACCGCGAGCCGGACTAATGAAAAACTGTTTTTT. It codes for CATASRTNEKLFF.

There are a few counts of this clone. The rearrangement links TRBV7-2 to TRBJ2-1; 10 bases align to TRBD1. The ends lost 1 base at V and 8 bases at J; junction bases unmatched: 5. The CDR3 runs 15 residues. Germline assignment: CDR1 SGHTA and CDR2 FQGNSA. CDR3 region: CASSLGTGQGYEQFF. The CDR3 nucleotides read TGTGCCAGCAGCTTAGGGACGGGACAGGGGTATGAGCAGTTCTTC.

The rearrangement uses TRBV4-2 and TRBJ2-7; 8 bases map to TRBD1. Trimming took 1 base from V and 0 from J; bases not matched to a gene: 17. CDR1 and CDR2 from the germline V gene are LGHNA and YNFKEQ. This CDR3 comprises 20 residues. This CDR3 is CASSQVSRDRYRPSSYEQYF. CDR3 in DNA: TGTGCCAGCAGCCAAGTTTCCCGGGACAGGTATCGGCCTAGCTCCTACGAGCAGTACTTC.

The chain uses TRBV4-2 and TRBJ2-5; 7 nucleotides match TRBD1. Germline assignment: CDR1 LGHNA and CDR2 YNFKEQ. This CDR3 is 17 amino acids long. With 4 bases clipped from V and 2 bases from J, the junction kept 13 bases outside the gene matches. The CDR3 is CASSRGTAQRGQETQYF. CDR3 nucleotide sequence: TGTGCCAGCAGCCGTGGGACAGCCCAAAGGGGGCAAGAGACCCAGTACTTC.

V gene TRBV5-1 combines with J gene TRBJ1-2; no clear D. V gave up 4 bases and J gave up 2 bases, with 15 bases separating them. Germline V lookup: CDR1 SGHRS, CDR2 YFSETQ. There are 15 residues in the CDR3. As DNA, the CDR3 is TGCGCCAGCAGCCCCGGTCCGACATTGAACTATGGCTACACCTTC. Translated: CASSPGPTLNYGYTF.

This chain links TRBV15 with TRBJ2-3; the D gene is possibly TRBD1 (6 bases). The CDR3 has 14 residues. Germline CDR1 and CDR2: LNHNV and YYDKDF (reference sequence). The germline V and J ends were trimmed by 5 bases and 6 bases, with 15 bases remaining between them. As DNA, the CDR3 is TGTGCCACCAGCGGGTATACAGGGTGGGATACGCAGTATTTT. It translates to CATSGYTGWDTQYF.

The chain couples TRBV11-2 to TRBJ1-4; a weak D match, TRBD1 (5 bases). Germline loops: CDR1 SGHAT, CDR2 FQNNGV. The V end lost 2 bases, the J end lost 7 bases, and 11 bases lay between the germline ends. The CDR3 length is 14 residues. CDR3 region: CASSLRGTSEKLFF. The CDR3, as DNA: TGTGCCAGCAGCTTACGGGGGACGAGTGAAAAACTGTTTTTT.

The chain employs TRBV5-1 and TRBJ1-4; perhaps TRBD1 as D (5 bases). Trimming pared 5 bases from V and 7 bases from J, leaving 9 bases between. Germline V lookup: CDR1 SGHRS, CDR2 YFSETQ. The CDR3 covers 12 residues. The DNA for the CDR3 is TGCGCCAGCAGACCCGACAGTGAAAAACTGTTTTTT. Protein sequence: CASRPDSEKLFF.

The rearrangement uses TRBV20-1 and TRBJ1-1; a weak D match, TRBD1 (6 bases). The V gene's germline CDR1 is DFQATT and CDR2 SNEGSKA (reference sequence). CDR3 length equals 11 residues. Here the CDR3 reads CRGTRGTEAFF. In DNA form, the CDR3 reads TGCAGGGGAACCAGGGGTACTGAAGCTTTCTTT.

The chain has TRBV9 and TRBJ1-5, with 9 bases matching TRBD1. The ends lost 3 bases at V and 5 bases at J; junction bases unmatched: 3. CDR1 is SGDLS and CDR2 is YYNGEE in the germline V gene. The CDR3 runs 14 residues. The CDR3 sequence: CASSARQGDQPQHF. The CDR3 DNA reads TGTGCCAGCAGCGCCAGACAGGGGGATCAGCCCCAGCATTTT.

The chain joins TRBV5-5 to TRBJ1-3, with 7 positions matching TRBD1. The CDR3 sequence is 15 residues long. The trim removed 5 bases at V and 0 bases at J, leaving 5 bases unmatched. CDR1 is SGHKS, CDR2 YYEKEE, per germline (reference sequence). CDR3 nucleotide sequence: TGTGCCAGCAGACTGGACAGGAGCTCTGGAAACACCATATATTTT. It codes for CASRLDRSSGNTIYF.

This clone was recorded once. V is TRBV7-3 and J is TRBJ2-3; a possible D gene is TRBD2 (5 bases). Germline V lookup: CDR1 SGHTA, CDR2 FQGTGA. The CDR3 has 19 amino acids. V was trimmed by 5 bases and J by 0 bases, leaving 24 bases between them. CDR3 amino acids: CASSVETPPGTFSTDTQYF. The CDR3 DNA reads as TGTGCCAGCAGCGTTGAGACTCCTCCGGGAACCTTTAGCACAGATACGCAGTATTTT.

This chain joins TRBV6-5 and TRBJ2-5, with D perhaps TRBD2 (6 bases). This CDR3 contains 15 residues. Trimming pared 2 bases from V and 3 bases from J, leaving 13 bases between. The germline CDR1 and CDR2 sequences are MNHEY and SVGAGI. Written as DNA, the CDR3 is TGTGCCAGCAGTTACGGGTGGGAGGAAAAAGAGACCCAGTACTTC. Its translation is CASSYGWEEKETQYF.

The rearrangement joins TRBV7-3 to TRBJ2-5; 8 bases line up with TRBD1. CDR1 is SGHTA and CDR2 is FQGTGA in the germline V gene. Trimming removed 5 bases from V and 4 bases from J; junction bases left unmatched: 3. The CDR3 loop spans 13 amino acids. CDR3: CASSPQGGETQYF. The CDR3 DNA reads as TGTGCCAGCAGCCCACAGGGGGGAGAGACCCAGTACTTC.

The CDR3 is CASSDRDRGRFGEQYF. DNA for the CDR3: TGTGCCAGCAGCGACCGGGACAGGGGTCGTTTTGGCGAGCAGTACTTC. The chain employs TRBV11-2 and TRBJ2-7; 10 bases are shared with TRBD1. CDR3 length equals 16 residues. V was pared by 5 bases and J by 6 bases, with 13 bases of the junction left unmatched. Per the germline V gene, CDR1 is SGHAT and CDR2 is FQNNGV.